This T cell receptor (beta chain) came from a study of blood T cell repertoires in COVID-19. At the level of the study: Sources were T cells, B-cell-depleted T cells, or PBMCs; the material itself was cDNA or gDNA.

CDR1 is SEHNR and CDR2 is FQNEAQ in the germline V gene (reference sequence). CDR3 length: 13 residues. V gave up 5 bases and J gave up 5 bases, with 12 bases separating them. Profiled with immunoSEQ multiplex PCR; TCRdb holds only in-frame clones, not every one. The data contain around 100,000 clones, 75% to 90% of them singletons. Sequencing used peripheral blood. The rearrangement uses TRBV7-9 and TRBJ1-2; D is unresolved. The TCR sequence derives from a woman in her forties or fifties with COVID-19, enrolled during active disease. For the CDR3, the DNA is TGTGCCAGCAGCCCCACAGAACGATATGGCTACACCTTC. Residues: CASSPTERYGYTF.